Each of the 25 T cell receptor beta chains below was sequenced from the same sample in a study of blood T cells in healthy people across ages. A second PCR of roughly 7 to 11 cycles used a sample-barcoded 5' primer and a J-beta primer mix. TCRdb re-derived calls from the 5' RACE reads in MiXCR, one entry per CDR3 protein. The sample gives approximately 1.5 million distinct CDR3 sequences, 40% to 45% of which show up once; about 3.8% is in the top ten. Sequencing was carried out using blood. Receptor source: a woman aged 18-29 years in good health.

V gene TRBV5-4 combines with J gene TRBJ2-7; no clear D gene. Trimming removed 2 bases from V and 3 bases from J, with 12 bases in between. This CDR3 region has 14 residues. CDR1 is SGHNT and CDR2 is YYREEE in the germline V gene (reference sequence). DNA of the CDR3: TGTGCCAGCAGCTTCTCGGAAAATCACTACGAGCAGTACTTC. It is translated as CASSFSENHYEQYF.

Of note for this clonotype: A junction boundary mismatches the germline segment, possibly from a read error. CDR3 in amino acids: CAGSPSSGGGYNEQFF. The CDR3 DNA reads TGTGCCGGCTCACCTTCCTCAGGAGGGGGTTACAATGAGCAGTTCTTC. The chain employs TRBV18 and TRBJ2-1; TRBD1 or TRBD2 may be the D gene (6 bases each). Germline values: CDR1 KGHSH, CDR2 LQKENI. The CDR3 is 16 residues long.

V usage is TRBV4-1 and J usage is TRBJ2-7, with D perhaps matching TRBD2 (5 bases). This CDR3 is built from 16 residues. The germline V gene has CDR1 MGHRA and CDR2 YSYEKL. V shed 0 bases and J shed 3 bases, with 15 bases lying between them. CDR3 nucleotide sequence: TGCGCCAGCAGCCAAGATGCAGGAGTTGGAGGCTACGAGCAGTACTTC. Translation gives CASSQDAGVGGYEQYF.

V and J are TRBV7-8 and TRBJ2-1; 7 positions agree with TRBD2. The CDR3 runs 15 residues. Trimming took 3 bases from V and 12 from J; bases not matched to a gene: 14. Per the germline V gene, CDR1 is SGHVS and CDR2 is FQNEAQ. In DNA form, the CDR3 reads TGTGCCAGCAGCTTTGGGGGGAGGGGTACTACAGGGCAGTTCTTC. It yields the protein CASSFGGRGTTGQFF.

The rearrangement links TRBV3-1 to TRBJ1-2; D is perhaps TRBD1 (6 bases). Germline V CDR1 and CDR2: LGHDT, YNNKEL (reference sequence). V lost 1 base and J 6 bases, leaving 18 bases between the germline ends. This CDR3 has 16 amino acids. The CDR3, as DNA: TGTGCCAGCAGCCAAGCATACAGGGCGGCGGTAGATGGCTACACCTTC. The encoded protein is CASSQAYRAAVDGYTF.

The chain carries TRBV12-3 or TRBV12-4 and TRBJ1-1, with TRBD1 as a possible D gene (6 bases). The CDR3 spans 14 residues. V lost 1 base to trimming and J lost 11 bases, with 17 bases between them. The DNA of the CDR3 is TGTGCCAGCAGTTTAGGGGGGGCGTTAGGTGGGGCTTTCTTT. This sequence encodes CASSLGGALGGAFF.

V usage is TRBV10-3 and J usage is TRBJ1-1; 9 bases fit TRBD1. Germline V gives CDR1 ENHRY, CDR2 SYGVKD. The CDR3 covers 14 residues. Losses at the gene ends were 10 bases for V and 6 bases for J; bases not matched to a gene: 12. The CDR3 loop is CATGPGQGLSEAFF. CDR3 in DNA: TGTGCCACCGGCCCGGGACAGGGCCTCTCTGAAGCTTTCTTT.

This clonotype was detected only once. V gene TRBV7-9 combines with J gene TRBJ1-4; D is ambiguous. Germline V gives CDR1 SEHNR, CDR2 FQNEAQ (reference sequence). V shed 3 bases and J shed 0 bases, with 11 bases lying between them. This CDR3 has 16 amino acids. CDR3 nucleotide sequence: TGTGCCAGCAGCTTGGAAGGGAGTGCAACTAATGAAAAACTGTTTTTT. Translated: CASSLEGSATNEKLFF.

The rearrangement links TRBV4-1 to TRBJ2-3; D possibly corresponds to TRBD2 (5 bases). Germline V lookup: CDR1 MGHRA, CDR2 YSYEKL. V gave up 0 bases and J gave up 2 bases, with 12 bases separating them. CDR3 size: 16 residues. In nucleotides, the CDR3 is TGCGCCAGCAGCCAAGATCCAGGACGGGACACAGATACGCAGTATTTT. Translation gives CASSQDPGRDTDTQYF.

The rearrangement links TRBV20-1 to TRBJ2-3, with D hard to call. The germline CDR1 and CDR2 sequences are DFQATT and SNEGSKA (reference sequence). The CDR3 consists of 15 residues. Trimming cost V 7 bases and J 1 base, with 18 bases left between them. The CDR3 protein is CSERLPSRGTDTQYF. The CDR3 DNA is TGCAGTGAACGGCTTCCGTCCCGGGGCACAGATACGCAGTATTTT.

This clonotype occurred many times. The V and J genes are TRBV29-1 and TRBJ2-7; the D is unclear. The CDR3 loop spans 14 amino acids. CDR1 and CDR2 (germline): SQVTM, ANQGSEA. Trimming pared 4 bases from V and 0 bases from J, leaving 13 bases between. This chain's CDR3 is CSVGSGRFSYEQYF. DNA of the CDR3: TGCAGCGTTGGTTCAGGTCGTTTCTCCTACGAGCAGTACTTC.

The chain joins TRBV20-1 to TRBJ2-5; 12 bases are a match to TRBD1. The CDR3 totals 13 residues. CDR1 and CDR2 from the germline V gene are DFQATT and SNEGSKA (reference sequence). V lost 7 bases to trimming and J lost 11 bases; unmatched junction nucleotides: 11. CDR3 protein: CSGRDRGRIEQYF. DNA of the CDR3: TGCAGTGGTCGGGACAGGGGGCGTATTGAGCAGTACTTC.

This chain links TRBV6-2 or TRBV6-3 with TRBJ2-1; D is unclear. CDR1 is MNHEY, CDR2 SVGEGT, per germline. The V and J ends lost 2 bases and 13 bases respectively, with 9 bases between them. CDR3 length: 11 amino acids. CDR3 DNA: TGTGCCAGCAGTTACGGTAGTAATCAGTTCTTC. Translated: CASSYGSNQFF.

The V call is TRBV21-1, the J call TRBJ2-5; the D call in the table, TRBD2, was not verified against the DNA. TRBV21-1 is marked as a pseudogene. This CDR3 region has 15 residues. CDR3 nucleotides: TGTGCCAGCAGCATTCCGGGACTACCATCCGAGACCCAGTACTTC. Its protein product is CASSIPGLPSETQYF.

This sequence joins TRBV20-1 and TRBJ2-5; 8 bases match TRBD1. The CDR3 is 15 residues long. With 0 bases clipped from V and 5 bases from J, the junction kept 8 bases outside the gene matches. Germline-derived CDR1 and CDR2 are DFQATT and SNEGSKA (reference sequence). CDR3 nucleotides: TGCAGTGCTAGAGATGGGGGACAGGTACACGAGACCCAGTACTTC. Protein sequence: CSARDGGQVHETQYF.

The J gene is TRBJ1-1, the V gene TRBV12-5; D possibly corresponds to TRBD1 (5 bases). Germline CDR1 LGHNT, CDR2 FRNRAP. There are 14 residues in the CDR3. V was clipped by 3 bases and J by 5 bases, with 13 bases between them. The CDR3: CASGFQGAWTEAFF. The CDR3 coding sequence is TGTGCTAGTGGTTTCCAAGGGGCCTGGACTGAAGCTTTCTTT.

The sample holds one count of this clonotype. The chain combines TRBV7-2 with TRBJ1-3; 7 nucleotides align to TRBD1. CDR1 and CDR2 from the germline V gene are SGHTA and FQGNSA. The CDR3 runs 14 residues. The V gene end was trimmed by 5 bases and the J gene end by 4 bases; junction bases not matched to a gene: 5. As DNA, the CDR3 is TGTGCCAGCAGCACCCGACAGGGAGGAAACACCATATATTTT. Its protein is CASSTRQGGNTIYF. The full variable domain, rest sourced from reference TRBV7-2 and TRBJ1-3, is GAGVSQSPSNKVTEKGKDVELRCDPISGHTALYWYRQSLGQGLEFLIYFQGNSAPDKSGLPSDRFSAERTGGSVSTLTIQRTQQEDSAVYLCASSTRQGGNTIYFGEGSWLTVV.

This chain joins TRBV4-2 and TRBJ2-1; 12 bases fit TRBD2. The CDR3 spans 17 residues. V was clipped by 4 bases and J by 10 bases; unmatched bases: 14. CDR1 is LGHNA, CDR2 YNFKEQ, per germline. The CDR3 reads CASSRRLAGVAPYEQFF. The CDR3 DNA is TGTGCCAGCAGCCGCAGACTAGCGGGAGTTGCCCCCTACGAGCAGTTCTTC.

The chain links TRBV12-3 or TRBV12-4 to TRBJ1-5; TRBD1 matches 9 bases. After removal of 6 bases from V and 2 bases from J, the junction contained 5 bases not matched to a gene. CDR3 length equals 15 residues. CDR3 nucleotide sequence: TGTGCCAGCAGGCCGACAGGGGGACGCAATCAGCCCCAGCATTTT. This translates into CASRPTGGRNQPQHF.

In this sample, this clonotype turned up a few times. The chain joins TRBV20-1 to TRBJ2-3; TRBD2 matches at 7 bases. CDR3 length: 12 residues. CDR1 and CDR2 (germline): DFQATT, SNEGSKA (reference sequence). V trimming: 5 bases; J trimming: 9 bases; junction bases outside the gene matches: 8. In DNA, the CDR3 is TGCAGTGCTGGCCTACTAGCGCGGACGCAGTATTTT. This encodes CSAGLLARTQYF.

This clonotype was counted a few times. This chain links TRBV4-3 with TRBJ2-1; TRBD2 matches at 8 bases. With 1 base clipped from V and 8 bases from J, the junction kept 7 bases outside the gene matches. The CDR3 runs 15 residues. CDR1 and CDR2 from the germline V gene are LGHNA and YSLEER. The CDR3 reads CASSQGLAQTDEQFF. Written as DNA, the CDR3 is TGCGCCAGCAGCCAAGGACTAGCGCAGACGGATGAGCAGTTCTTC.

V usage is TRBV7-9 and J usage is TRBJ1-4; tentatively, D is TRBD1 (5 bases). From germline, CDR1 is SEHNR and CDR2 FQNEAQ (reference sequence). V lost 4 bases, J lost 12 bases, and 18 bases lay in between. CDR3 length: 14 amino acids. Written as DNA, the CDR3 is TGTGCCAGCAGCTCAGGGACGGGCCTGATGGAACTGTTTTTT. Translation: CASSSGTGLMELFF.

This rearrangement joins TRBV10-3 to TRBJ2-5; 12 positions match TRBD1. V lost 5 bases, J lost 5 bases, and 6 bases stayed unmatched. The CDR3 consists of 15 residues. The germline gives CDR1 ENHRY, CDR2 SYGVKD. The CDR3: CAISPGQGAGETQYF. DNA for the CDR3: TGTGCCATCAGTCCGGGACAGGGGGCGGGTGAGACCCAGTACTTC.

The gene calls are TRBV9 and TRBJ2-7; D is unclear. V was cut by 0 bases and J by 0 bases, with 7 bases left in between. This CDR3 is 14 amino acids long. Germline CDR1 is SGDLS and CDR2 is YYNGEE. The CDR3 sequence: CASSVGSHSYEQYF. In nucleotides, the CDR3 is TGTGCCAGCAGCGTAGGGTCCCACTCCTACGAGCAGTACTTC. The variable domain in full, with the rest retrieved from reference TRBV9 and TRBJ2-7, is DSGVTQTPKHLITATGQRVTLRCSPRSGDLSVYWYQQSLDQGLQFLIQYYNGEERAKGNILERFSAQQFPDLHSELNLSSLELGDSALYFCASSVGSHSYEQYFGPGTRLTVT.

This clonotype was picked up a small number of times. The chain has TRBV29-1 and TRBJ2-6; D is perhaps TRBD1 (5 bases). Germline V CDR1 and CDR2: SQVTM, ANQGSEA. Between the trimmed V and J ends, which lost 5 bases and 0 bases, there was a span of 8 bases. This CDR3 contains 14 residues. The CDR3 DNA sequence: TGCAGCGTTCGACAGCGCTCTGGGGCCAACGTCCTGACTTTC. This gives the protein CSVRQRSGANVLTF.